This passage covers 16 T cell receptor beta chains from one sample sequenced in a study of patients and donors after allogeneic stem cell transplantation. TCRdb processed the RT-PCR reads anew with MiXCR; each CDR3 protein has one entry. The sample yields about 7,600 distinct CDR3 sequences, about 9.9% seen once. The sequencing sample was made of blood, either unsorted or a sorted T cell fraction (not recorded which). The source is a human donor who was either an allogeneic HSCT recipient or a stem cell or donor lymphocyte infusion donor (not recorded which). It is not recorded whose cells these are; they may come from a transplant donor.

This clonotype has a handful of counts. Written as DNA, the CDR3 is TGTGCCAGCAGTAACGGACAGGGAGCAACTAATGAAAAACTGTTTTTT. It is translated as CASSNGQGATNEKLFF. V usage is TRBV6-5 and J usage is TRBJ1-4; TRBD1 matches at 8 bases. Germline lookup yields CDR1 MNHEY and CDR2 SVGAGI. This CDR3 has 16 amino acids. V lost 5 bases to trimming and J lost 0 bases; unmatched junction nucleotides: 5.

In this sample, this clonotype turned up many times. This chain links TRBV7-8 with TRBJ1-1, with D perhaps TRBD1 (5 bases). Germline V lookup: CDR1 SGHVS, CDR2 FQNEAQ. Between the trimmed V and J ends, which lost 8 bases and 5 bases, there was a span of 12 bases. The CDR3 loop spans 12 amino acids. DNA of the CDR3: TGTGCCAGCGGGGGTATGGGGACTGAAGCTTTCTTT. It yields the protein CASGGMGTEAFF.

Ten or more counts support this clonotype. The V call is TRBV7-2, the J call TRBJ2-1; D uncertain. Trimming pared 5 bases from V and 4 bases from J, leaving 3 bases between. The CDR3 covers 11 residues. Germline lookup yields CDR1 SGHTA and CDR2 FQGNSA. The CDR3, as DNA: TGTGCCAGCAGCAAGTACAATGAGCAGTTCTTC. This translates into CASSKYNEQFF.

This clonotype was seen repeatedly, ten times or more. V usage is TRBV12-3 or TRBV12-4 and J usage is TRBJ2-6; 10 bases map to TRBD1. J was trimmed by 3 bases and V by 5 bases; bases with no gene match: 7. This CDR3 spans 17 amino acids. CDR3 residues: CASSGDRGKLGANVLTF. CDR3 DNA sequence: TGTGCCAGCAGTGGGGACAGGGGAAAACTTGGGGCCAACGTCCTGACTTTC.

The sample holds a few counts of this clonotype. J is TRBJ2-7 and V is TRBV7-9; 7 positions match TRBD2. J gave up 2 bases and V 0 bases, and 1 base lay outside the gene matches. The CDR3 length is 14 residues. Germline values: CDR1 SEHNR, CDR2 FQNEAQ (reference sequence). Here the CDR3 DNA reads TGTGCCAGCAGCTTAGCCGGGGGGACCTACGAGCAGTACTTC. Translated, it gives CASSLAGGTYEQYF.

This clonotype came up a few times. This chain links TRBV11-2 with TRBJ2-5, with D possibly matching TRBD2 (6 bases). The CDR3 totals 14 residues. Germline lookup yields CDR1 SGHAT and CDR2 FQNNGV. Trimming removed 5 bases from V and 7 bases from J, with 17 bases in between. The CDR3 coding sequence is TGTGCCAGCAGCCCTAAGGTGGGGGGTGCGACCCAGTACTTC. Protein: CASSPKVGGATQYF. Filled out from reference TRBV11-2 and TRBJ2-5, the complete variable domain reads EAGVAQSPRYKIIEKRQSVAFWCNPISGHATLYWYQQILGQGPKLLIQFQNNGVVDDSQLPKDRFSAERLKGVDSTLKIQPAKLEDSAVYLCASSPKVGGATQYFGPGTRLLVL.

The table lists this clonotype with many counts. The rearrangement joins TRBV18 to TRBJ2-1, with TRBD2 matching over 12 bases. Per germline, CDR1 KGHSH and CDR2 LQKENI. This CDR3 has 16 amino acids. Trimming took 2 bases from V and 6 from J; bases not matched to a gene: 5. The CDR3 sequence is CASSPEGTSGPNEQFF. CDR3 DNA: TGTGCCAGCTCACCAGAAGGGACTAGCGGGCCCAATGAGCAGTTCTTC. The complete variable domain, with remaining parts taken from reference TRBV18 and TRBJ2-1, reads NAGVMQNPRHLVRRRGQEARLRCSPMKGHSHVYWYRQLPEEGLKFMVYLQKENIIDESGMPKERFSAEFPKEGPSILRIQQVVRGDSAAYFCASSPEGTSGPNEQFFGPGTRLTVL.

CDR3 in amino acids: CASSYRARENEQFF. The CDR3 nucleotides are TGTGCCAGCAGTTACAGGGCCAGGGAGAATGAGCAGTTCTTC. The V and J genes are TRBV6-6 and TRBJ2-1, with D tentatively TRBD1 or TRBD2 (5 bases each). CDR3 size: 14 residues. Germline V CDR1 and CDR2: MNHNY, SVGAGI (reference sequence). V was pared by 2 bases and J by 7 bases, with 12 bases between.

This clonotype rates as medium-sized (0.01 to 0.1%). The V and J genes are TRBV12-3 or TRBV12-4 and TRBJ1-5; possible D gene TRBD1, 6 bases. V lost 5 bases, J lost 0 bases, and 14 bases lay in between. CDR3 length: 16 residues. This CDR3 reads CASSAPGQYSNQPQHF. CDR3 bases: TGTGCCAGCAGTGCACCCGGACAGTATAGCAATCAGCCCCAGCATTTT.

The chain uses TRBV20-1 and TRBJ1-2; 7 nucleotides line up with TRBD1. The ends lost 5 bases at V and 3 bases at J; junction bases unmatched: 9. The CDR3 contains 14 residues. Per the germline V gene, CDR1 is DFQATT and CDR2 is SNEGSKA (reference sequence). Here the CDR3 reads CSAQGGGTYYGYTF. The CDR3 DNA sequence: TGCAGTGCTCAAGGAGGGGGCACCTACTATGGCTACACCTTC.

By share of the sample, this clonotype is medium-sized. The rearrangement uses TRBV10-1 and TRBJ1-1; a weak D match, TRBD1 (6 bases). The V end was cut by 8 bases, the J end by 5 bases, with 15 bases between. The CDR3 sequence is 13 residues long. Germline CDR1 and CDR2: WNHNN and SYGVQD (reference sequence). This chain's CDR3 is CASAPRGDTEAFF. CDR3 nucleotides: TGCGCCAGCGCCCCTAGGGGGGATACTGAAGCTTTCTTT.

This clonotype was detected many times. J is TRBJ1-1 and V is TRBV12-3 or TRBV12-4, with TRBD1 matching over 8 bases. The CDR3 spans 14 residues. The J segment lost 5 bases and the V segment lost 4 bases, leaving 6 bases of the junction unmatched. Here the CDR3 DNA reads TGTGCCAGCAGTTCTGCAGGGGGCTTTACTGAAGCTTTCTTT. Amino acids: CASSSAGGFTEAFF.

In nucleotides, the CDR3 is TGTGCCAGTAGTATTTCATCCTCCCGGGAGACCCAGTACTTC. It yields the protein CASSISSSRETQYF. The genes are TRBV19 and TRBJ2-5; D unclear. Germline V gene lookup returns CDR1 LNHDA and CDR2 SQIVND (reference sequence). The length of the CDR3 is 14 residues. V lost 3 bases and J 5 bases, leaving 13 bases between the germline ends.

This clonotype was observed a handful of times. The V call is TRBV27, the J call TRBJ2-5, with D perhaps matching TRBD1 (6 bases). Germline values: CDR1 MNHEY, CDR2 SMNVEV (reference sequence). The CDR3 runs to 14 residues. Trimming stripped 6 bases from V and 5 bases from J, with 16 bases between. The CDR3 DNA follows: TGTGCCAGCAGAAGAAACACAGGGTGGGAGACCCAGTACTTC. This gives the protein CASRRNTGWETQYF.

Many counts were recorded for this clonotype. CDR3 nucleotides: TGTGCCAGCAGGGACTATCGAACATGGGACACTGAAGCTTTCTTT. This sequence encodes CASRDYRTWDTEAFF. J is TRBJ1-1 and V is TRBV6-1, with no clear D. In germline, CDR1 is MNHNS, CDR2 SASEGT. V was shortened by 6 bases and J by 3 bases, with 17 bases between the two germline ends. The CDR3 has 15 amino acids.

This clonotype was found many times. This chain connects TRBV4-3 to TRBJ2-5; unclear D gene. The CDR3 consists of 13 residues. V was trimmed by 1 base and J by 2 bases, leaving 5 bases between them. Germline V gene lookup returns CDR1 LGHNA and CDR2 YSLEER. In DNA, the CDR3 is TGCGCCAGCAGCCAAGGACGGCAAGAGACCCAGTACTTC. Its translation is CASSQGRQETQYF.